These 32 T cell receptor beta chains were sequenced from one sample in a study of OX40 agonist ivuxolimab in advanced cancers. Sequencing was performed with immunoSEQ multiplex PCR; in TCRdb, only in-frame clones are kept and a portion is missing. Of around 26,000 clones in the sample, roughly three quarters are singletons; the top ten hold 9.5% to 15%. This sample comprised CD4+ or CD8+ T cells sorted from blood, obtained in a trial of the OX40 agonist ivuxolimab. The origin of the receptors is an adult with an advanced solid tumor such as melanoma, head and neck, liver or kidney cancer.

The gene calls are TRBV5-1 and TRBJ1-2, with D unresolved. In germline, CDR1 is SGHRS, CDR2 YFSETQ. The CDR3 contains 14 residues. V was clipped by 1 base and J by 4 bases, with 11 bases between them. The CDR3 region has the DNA TGCGCCAGCAGCTTGCCGTCAGAGAGCTATGGCTACACCTTC. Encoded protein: CASSLPSESYGYTF. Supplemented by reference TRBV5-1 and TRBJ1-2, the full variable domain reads KAGVTQTPRYLIKTRGQQVTLSCSPISGHRSVSWYQQTPGQGLQFLFEYFSETQRNKGNFPGRFSGRQFSNSRSEMNVSTLELGDSALYLCASSLPSESYGYTFGSGTRLTVV.

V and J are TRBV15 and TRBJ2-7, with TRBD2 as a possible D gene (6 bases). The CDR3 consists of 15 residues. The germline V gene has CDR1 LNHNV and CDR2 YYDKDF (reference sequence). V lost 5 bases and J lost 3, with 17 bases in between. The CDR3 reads CATSPRGLNHYEQYF. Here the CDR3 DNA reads TGTGCCACCAGCCCGCGGGGACTCAACCACTACGAGCAGTACTTC. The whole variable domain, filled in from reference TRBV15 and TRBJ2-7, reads DAMVIQNPRYQVTQFGKPVTLSCSQTLNHNVMYWYQQKSSQAPKLLFHYYDKDFNNEADTPDNFQSRRPNTSFCFLDIRSPGLGDTAMYLCATSPRGLNHYEQYFGPGTRLTVT.

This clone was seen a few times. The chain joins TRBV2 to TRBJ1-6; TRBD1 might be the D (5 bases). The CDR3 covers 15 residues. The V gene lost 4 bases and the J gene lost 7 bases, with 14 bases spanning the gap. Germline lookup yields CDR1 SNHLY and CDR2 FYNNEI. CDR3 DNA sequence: TGTGCCAGCAGTGGTACAGGCTACCAAAATTCACCCCTCCACTTT. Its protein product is CASSGTGYQNSPLHF. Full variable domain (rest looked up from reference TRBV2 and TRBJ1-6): EPEVTQTPSHQVTQMGQEVILRCVPISNHLYFYWYRQILGQKVEFLVSFYNNEISEKSEIFDDQFSVERPDGSNFTLKIRSTKLEDSAMYFCASSGTGYQNSPLHFGNGTRLTVT.

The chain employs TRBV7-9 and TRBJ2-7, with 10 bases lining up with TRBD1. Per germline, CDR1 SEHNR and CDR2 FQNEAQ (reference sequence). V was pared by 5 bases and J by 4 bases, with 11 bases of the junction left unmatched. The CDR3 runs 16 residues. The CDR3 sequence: CASSPRGDRGWYEQYF. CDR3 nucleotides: TGTGCCAGCAGCCCCCGGGGGGACAGGGGATGGTACGAGCAGTACTTC.

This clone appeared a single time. The CDR3 region has the DNA TGCGCCAGCGGTTCCTACGGTGCAACTAATGAAAAACTGTTTTTT. Residues: CASGSYGATNEKLFF. The chain is built from TRBV5-1 and TRBJ1-4; D is uncertain. V was shortened by 7 bases and J by 0 bases, with 13 bases between the two germline ends. The V gene's germline CDR1 is SGHRS and CDR2 YFSETQ. The CDR3 extends over 15 amino acids. The complete variable domain, with remaining parts taken from reference TRBV5-1 and TRBJ1-4, reads KAGVTQTPRYLIKTRGQQVTLSCSPISGHRSVSWYQQTPGQGLQFLFEYFSETQRNKGNFPGRFSGRQFSNSRSEMNVSTLELGDSALYLCASGSYGATNEKLFFGSGTQLSVL.

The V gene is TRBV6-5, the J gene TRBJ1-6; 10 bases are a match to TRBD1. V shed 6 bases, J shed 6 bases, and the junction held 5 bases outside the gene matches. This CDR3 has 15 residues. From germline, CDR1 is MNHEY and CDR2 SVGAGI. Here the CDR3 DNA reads TGTGCCAGCAGCCAAGACAGGGGGCTTAATTCACCCCTCCACTTT. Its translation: CASSQDRGLNSPLHF.

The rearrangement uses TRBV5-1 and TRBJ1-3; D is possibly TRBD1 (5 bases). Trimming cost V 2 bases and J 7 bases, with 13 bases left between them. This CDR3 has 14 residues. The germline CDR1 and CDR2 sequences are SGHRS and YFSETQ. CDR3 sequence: CASSFGTAWNTIYF. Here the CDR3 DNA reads TGCGCCAGCAGCTTCGGGACGGCTTGGAACACCATATATTTT.

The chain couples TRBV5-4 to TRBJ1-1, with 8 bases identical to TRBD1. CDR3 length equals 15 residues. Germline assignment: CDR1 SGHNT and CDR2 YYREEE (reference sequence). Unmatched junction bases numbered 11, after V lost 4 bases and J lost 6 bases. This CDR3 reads CASSRTGTVVAEAFF. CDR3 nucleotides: TGTGCCAGCAGCCGGACAGGGACGGTGGTGGCTGAAGCTTTCTTT. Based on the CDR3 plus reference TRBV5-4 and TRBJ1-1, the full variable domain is ETGVTQSPTHLIKTRGQQVTLRCSSQSGHNTVSWYQQALGQGPQFIFQYYREEENGRGNFPPRFSGLQFPNYSSELNVNALELDDSALYLCASSRTGTVVAEAFFGQGTRLTVV.

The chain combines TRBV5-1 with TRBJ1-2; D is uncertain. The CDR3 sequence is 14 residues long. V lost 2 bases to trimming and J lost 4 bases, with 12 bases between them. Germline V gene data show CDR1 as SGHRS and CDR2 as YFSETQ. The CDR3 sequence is CASSFAGPSYGYTF. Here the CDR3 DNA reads TGCGCCAGCAGCTTTGCAGGCCCGTCCTATGGCTACACCTTC.

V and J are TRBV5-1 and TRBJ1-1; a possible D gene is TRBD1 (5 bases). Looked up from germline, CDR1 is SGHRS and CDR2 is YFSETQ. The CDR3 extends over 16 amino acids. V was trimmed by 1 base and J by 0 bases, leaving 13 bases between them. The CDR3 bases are TGCGCCAGCAGCTTGCTGGGGGGTCCACTGAACACTGAAGCTTTCTTT. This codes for CASSLLGGPLNTEAFF.

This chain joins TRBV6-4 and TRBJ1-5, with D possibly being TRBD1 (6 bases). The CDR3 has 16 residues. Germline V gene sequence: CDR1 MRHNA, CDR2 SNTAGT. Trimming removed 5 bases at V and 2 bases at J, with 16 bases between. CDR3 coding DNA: TGTGCCAGCAGTCCGCAGGGGTTCGATGGCAATCAGCCCCAGCATTTT. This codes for CASSPQGFDGNQPQHF.

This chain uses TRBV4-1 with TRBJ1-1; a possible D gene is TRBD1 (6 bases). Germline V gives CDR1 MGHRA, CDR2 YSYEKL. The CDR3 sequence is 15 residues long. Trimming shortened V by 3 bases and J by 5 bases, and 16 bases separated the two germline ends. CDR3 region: CASSHPGQGQTEAFF. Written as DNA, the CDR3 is TGCGCCAGCAGCCACCCGGGACAAGGGCAGACTGAAGCTTTCTTT.

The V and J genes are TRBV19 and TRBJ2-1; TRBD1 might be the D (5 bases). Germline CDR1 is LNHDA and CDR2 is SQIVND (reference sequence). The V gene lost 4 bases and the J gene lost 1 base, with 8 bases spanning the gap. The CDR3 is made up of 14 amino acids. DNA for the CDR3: TGTGCCAGTAGTAAGGGGAAATCCTACAATGAGCAGTTCTTC. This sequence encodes CASSKGKSYNEQFF.

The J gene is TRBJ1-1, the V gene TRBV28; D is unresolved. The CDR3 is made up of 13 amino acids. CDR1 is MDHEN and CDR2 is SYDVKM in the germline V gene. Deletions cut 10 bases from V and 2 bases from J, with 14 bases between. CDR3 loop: CATTLSLNTEAFF. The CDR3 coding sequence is TGTGCCACTACCCTAAGCCTTAACACTGAAGCTTTCTTT.

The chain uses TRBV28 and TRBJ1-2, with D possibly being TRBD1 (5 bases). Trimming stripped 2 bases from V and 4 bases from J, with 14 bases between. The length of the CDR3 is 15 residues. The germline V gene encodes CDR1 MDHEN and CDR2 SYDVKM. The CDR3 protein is CASSLGHGAGYGYTF. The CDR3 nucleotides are TGTGCCAGCAGTTTAGGGCATGGGGCGGGCTATGGCTACACCTTC.

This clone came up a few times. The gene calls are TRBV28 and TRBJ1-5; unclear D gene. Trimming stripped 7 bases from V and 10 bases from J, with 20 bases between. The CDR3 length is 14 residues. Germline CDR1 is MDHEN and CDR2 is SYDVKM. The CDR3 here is CASTSMEGEEPQHF. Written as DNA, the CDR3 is TGTGCCAGCACCTCGATGGAGGGAGAGGAACCCCAGCATTTT.

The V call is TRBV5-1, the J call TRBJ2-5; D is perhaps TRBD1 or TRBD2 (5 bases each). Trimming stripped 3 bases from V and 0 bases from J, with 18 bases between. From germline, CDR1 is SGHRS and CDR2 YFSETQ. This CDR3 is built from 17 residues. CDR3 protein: CASSWGSATRYQETQYF. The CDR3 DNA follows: TGCGCCAGCAGCTGGGGGTCAGCGACCCGGTACCAAGAGACCCAGTACTTC.

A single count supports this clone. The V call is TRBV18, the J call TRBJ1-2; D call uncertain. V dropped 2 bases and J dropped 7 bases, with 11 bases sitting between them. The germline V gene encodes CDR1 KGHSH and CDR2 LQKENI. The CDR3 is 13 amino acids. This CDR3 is CASSPKREGGYTF. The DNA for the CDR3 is TGTGCCAGCTCACCAAAGAGGGAAGGTGGCTACACCTTC.

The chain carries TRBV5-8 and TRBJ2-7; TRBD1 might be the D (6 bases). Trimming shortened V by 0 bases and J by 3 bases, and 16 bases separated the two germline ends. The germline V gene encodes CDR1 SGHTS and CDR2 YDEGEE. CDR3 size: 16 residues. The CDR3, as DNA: TGTGCCAGCAGCTTGGCGTTTCTGGGGACATACTACGAGCAGTACTTC. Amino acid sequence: CASSLAFLGTYYEQYF.

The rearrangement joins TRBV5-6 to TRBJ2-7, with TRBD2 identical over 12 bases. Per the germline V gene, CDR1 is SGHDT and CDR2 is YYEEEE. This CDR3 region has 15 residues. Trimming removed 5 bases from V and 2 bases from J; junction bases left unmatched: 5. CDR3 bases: TGTGCCAGCAGACTAACTAGCGGGGGGACCTACGAGCAGTACTTC. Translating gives CASRLTSGGTYEQYF.

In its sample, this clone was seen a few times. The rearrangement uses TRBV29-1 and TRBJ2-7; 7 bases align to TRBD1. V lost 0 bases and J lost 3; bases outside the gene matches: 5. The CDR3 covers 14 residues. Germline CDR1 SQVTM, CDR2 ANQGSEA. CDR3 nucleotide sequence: TGCAGCGTTGAAGATGAAGGGGGCAGCTACGAGCAGTACTTC. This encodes CSVEDEGGSYEQYF.

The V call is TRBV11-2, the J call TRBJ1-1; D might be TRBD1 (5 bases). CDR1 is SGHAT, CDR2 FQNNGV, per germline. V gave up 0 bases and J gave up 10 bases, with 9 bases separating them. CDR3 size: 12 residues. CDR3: CASSLEWGAAFF. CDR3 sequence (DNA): TGTGCCAGCAGCTTAGAGTGGGGCGCAGCTTTCTTT.

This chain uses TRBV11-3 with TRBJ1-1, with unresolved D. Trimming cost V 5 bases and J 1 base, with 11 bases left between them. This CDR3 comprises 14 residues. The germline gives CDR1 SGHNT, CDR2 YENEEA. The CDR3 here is CASSHGETNTEAFF. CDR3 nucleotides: TGTGCCAGCAGCCATGGGGAAACGAACACTGAAGCTTTCTTT.

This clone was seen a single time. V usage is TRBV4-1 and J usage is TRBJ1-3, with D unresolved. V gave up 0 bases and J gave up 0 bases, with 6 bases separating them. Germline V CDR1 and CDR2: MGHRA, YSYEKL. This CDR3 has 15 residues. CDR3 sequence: CASSQEAFSGNTIYF. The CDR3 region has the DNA TGCGCCAGCAGCCAAGAAGCCTTCTCTGGAAACACCATATATTTT.

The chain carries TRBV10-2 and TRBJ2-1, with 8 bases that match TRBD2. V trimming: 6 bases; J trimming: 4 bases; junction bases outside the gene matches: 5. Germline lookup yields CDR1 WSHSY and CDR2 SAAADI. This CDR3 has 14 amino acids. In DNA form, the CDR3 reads TGCGCCAGCAGCTTCTCGGGGGGGTACAATGAGCAGTTCTTC. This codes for CASSFSGGYNEQFF.

CDR3 protein: CASSLSPGFGNEQFF. The CDR3 nucleotides read TGTGCCAGCAGCTTATCTCCGGGGTTCGGGAATGAGCAGTTCTTC. The genes are TRBV7-7 and TRBJ2-1; D is perhaps TRBD2 (5 bases). CDR1 is SSHAT, CDR2 FNYEAQ, per germline (reference sequence). V was trimmed by 2 bases and J by 7 bases, leaving 15 bases between them. The CDR3 loop spans 15 amino acids.

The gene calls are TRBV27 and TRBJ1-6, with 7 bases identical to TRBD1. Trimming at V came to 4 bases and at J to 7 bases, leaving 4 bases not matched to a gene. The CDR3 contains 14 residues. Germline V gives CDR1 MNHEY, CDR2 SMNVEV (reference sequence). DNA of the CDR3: TGTGCCAGCAGTTCCGGGACAGAGAATTCACCCCTCCACTTT. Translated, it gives CASSSGTENSPLHF.

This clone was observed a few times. As DNA, the CDR3 is TGTGCCAGCAGCGCAGGGACAGCTCGCAATCAGCCCCAGCATTTT. Translating it yields CASSAGTARNQPQHF. V usage is TRBV9 and J usage is TRBJ1-5; 7 bases match TRBD1. Per the germline V gene, CDR1 is SGDLS and CDR2 is YYNGEE. V trimming: 3 bases; J trimming: 2 bases; junction bases outside the gene matches: 5. The CDR3 covers 15 residues. Using reference TRBV9 and TRBJ1-5 for the parts outside the CDR3, the full variable domain is DSGVTQTPKHLITATGQRVTLRCSPRSGDLSVYWYQQSLDQGLQFLIQYYNGEERAKGNILERFSAQQFPDLHSELNLSSLELGDSALYFCASSAGTARNQPQHFGDGTRLSIL.

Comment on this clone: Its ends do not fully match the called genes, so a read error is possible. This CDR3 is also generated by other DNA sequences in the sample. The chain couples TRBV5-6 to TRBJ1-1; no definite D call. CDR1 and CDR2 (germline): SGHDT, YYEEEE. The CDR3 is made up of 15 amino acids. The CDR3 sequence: CASSFYKSMNTEAFF. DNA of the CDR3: TGTGCCAGCAGCTTTTATAAGAGTATGAACACTGAGGCTTTCTTT.

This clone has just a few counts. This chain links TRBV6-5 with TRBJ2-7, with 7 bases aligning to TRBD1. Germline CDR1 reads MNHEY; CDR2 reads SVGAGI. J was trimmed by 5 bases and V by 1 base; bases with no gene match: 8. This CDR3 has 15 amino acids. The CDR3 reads CASSYFGQDMDEQYF. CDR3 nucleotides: TGTGCCAGCAGTTACTTCGGACAGGACATGGACGAGCAGTACTTC.

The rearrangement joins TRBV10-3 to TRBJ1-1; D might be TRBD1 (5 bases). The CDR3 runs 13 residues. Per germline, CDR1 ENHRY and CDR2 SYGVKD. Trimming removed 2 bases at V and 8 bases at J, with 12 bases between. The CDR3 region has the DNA TGTGCCATCAGTGAGGCCAGGGAGGGGGAAGCTTTCTTT. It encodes CAISEAREGEAFF.

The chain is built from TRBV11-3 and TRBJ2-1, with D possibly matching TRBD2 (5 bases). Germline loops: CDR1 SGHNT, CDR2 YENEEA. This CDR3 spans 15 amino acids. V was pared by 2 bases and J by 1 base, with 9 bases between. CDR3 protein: CASSLTGLSYNEQFF. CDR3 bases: TGTGCCAGCAGCTTAACGGGATTATCCTACAATGAGCAGTTCTTC. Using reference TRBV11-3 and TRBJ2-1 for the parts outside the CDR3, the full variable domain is EAGVVQSPRYKIIEKKQPVAFWCNPISGHNTLYWYLQNLGQGPELLIRYENEEAVDDSQLPKDRFSAERLKGVDSTLKIQPAELGDSAVYLCASSLTGLSYNEQFFGPGTRLTVL.